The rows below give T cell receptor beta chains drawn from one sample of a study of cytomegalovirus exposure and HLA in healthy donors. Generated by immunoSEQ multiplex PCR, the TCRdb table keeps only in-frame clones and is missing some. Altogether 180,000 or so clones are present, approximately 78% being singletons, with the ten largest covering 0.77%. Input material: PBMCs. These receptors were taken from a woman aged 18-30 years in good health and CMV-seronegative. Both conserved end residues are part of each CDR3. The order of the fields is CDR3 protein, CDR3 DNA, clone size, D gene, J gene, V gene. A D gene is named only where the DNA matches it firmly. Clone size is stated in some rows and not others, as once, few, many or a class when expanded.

CDR3: CASSPRTSGDHNEQFF; DNA: TGTGCCAGCAGCCCCCGGACTAGCGGGGATCACAATGAGCAGTTCTTC; size: NA; D: TRBD2; J: TRBJ2-1; V: TRBV4-2
CDR3: CASRLAGAGTQYF; DNA: TGTGCCAGCAGGTTAGCGGGAGCGGGTACGCAGTATTTT; size: NA; D: TRBD2; J: TRBJ2-3; V: TRBV28
CDR3: CASSKVRDTGELFF; DNA: TGTGCCAGCAGCAAAGTGCGGGACACCGGGGAGCTGTTTTTT; size: NA; D: NA; J: TRBJ2-2; V: TRBV21-1
CDR3: CASSLRVAGASFKETQYF; DNA: TGTGCCAGCAGCTTAAGGGTGGCGGGAGCGTCATTCAAAGAGACCCAGTACTTC; size: few; D: TRBD2; J: TRBJ2-5; V: TRBV7-2
CDR3: CAGQGGKGQPQHF; DNA: TGTGCCGGCCAGGGCGGTAAGGGCCAGCCCCAGCATTTT; size: NA; D: NA; J: TRBJ1-5; V: TRBV28
CDR3: CASSYTETGDRAFF; DNA: TGTGCCAGCAGTTACACAGAGACAGGGGATAGAGCTTTCTTT; size: NA; D: TRBD1; J: TRBJ1-1; V: TRBV6-6
CDR3: CASSVLAGPRNEQFF; DNA: TGTGCCAGCAGCGTATTAGCGGGACCCCGGAATGAGCAGTTCTTC; size: NA; D: TRBD2; J: TRBJ2-1; V: TRBV9
CDR3: CASSDSGHSYNEQFF; DNA: TGTGCCAGCAGTGACTCGGGACATTCCTACAATGAGCAGTTCTTC; size: NA; D: NA; J: TRBJ2-1; V: TRBV6-4
CDR3: CASSRAGKTNEKLFF; DNA: TGTGCCAGCTCACGAGCGGGGAAGACTAATGAAAAACTGTTTTTT; size: NA; D: NA; J: TRBJ1-4; V: TRBV18
CDR3: CAGTNRGQIAGGSEQYF; DNA: TGTGCCGGAACCAATCGGGGGCAAATAGCGGGAGGGTCCGAGCAGTACTTC; size: NA; D: TRBD2; J: TRBJ2-7; V: TRBV27
CDR3: CASSTRTGGDQPQHF; DNA: TGTGCCAGCAGTACCCGGACTGGAGGGGATCAGCCCCAGCATTTT; size: NA; D: NA; J: TRBJ1-5; V: TRBV28
CDR3: CASSLAALAGVEVQFF; DNA: TGTGCCAGCAGCTTGGCTGCTCTAGCGGGAGTGGAGGTGCAGTTCTTC; size: NA; D: TRBD2; J: TRBJ2-1; V: TRBV5-4
CDR3: CASIRGGDQPQHF; DNA: TGTGCCAGTATAAGGGGGGGGGATCAGCCCCAGCATTTT; size: NA; D: NA; J: TRBJ1-5; V: TRBV28
CDR3: CASSLGAGSGRGAKNIQYF; DNA: TGTGCCAGCAGCTTAGGGGCCGGGAGCGGGAGGGGGGCCAAAAACATTCAGTACTTC; size: NA; D: TRBD2; J: TRBJ2-4; V: TRBV11-2
CDR3: CASSPYTSETQYF; DNA: TGTGCCAGCAGTCCCTATACGTCAGAGACCCAGTACTTC; size: NA; D: NA; J: TRBJ2-5; V: TRBV6-5
CDR3: CASSLGQGAYEQYF; DNA: TGTGCCAGCAGTCTGGGACAGGGTGCCTACGAGCAGTACTTC; size: NA; D: TRBD1; J: TRBJ2-7; V: TRBV27
CDR3: CASSFGRIQETQYF; DNA: TGTGCCAGCAGTTTTGGGAGGATTCAAGAGACCCAGTACTTC; size: NA; D: NA; J: TRBJ2-5; V: TRBV28
CDR3: CASSKLAGGPPDTQYF; DNA: TGTGCCAGTAGTAAACTAGCGGGAGGGCCTCCAGATACGCAGTATTTT; size: NA; D: TRBD2; J: TRBJ2-3; V: TRBV19
CDR3: CASSVEDGSSYEQYF; DNA: TGTGCCAGCAGCGTAGAGGACGGGAGCTCCTACGAGCAGTACTTC; size: NA; D: NA; J: TRBJ2-7; V: TRBV9
CDR3: CASSSKHIAGGVFGTDTQYF; DNA: TGTGCCAGCAGCTCCAAGCACATAGCGGGAGGTGTTTTTGGCACAGATACGCAGTATTTT; size: few; D: TRBD2; J: TRBJ2-3; V: TRBV7-8
CDR3: CASSDSYSGSEAFF; DNA: TGTGCCAGCAGTGACTCGTATTCAGGTTCTGAAGCTTTCTTT; size: few; D: NA; J: TRBJ1-1; V: TRBV6-4
CDR3: CASSLTEGIGDEQYF; DNA: TGTGCCAGCAGCTTAACGGAGGGGATAGGGGACGAGCAGTACTTC; size: NA; D: NA; J: TRBJ2-7; V: TRBV13
CDR3: CASSQPTSGYNEQFF; DNA: TGCGCCAGCAGCCAACCGACTAGCGGCTACAATGAGCAGTTCTTC; size: NA; D: TRBD2; J: TRBJ2-1; V: TRBV4-1
CDR3: CASSSTSGDFTDTQYF; DNA: TGTGCCAGCAGCTCCACTAGCGGGGATTTCACAGATACGCAGTATTTT; size: NA; D: TRBD2; J: TRBJ2-3; V: TRBV7-9
CDR3: CASSGLAGGPGFGAKNIQYF; DNA: TGTGCCAGCAGCGGCTTAGCGGGAGGGCCGGGATTTGGGGCCAAAAACATTCAGTACTTC; size: NA; D: TRBD2; J: TRBJ2-4; V: TRBV7-8
CDR3: CAWSGRNYGYTF; DNA: TGTGCCTGGAGTGGGCGGAACTATGGCTACACCTTC; size: NA; D: NA; J: TRBJ1-2; V: TRBV30
CDR3: CASSRPGKDTEAFF; DNA: TGTGCCAGCAGCCGCCCGGGGAAGGACACTGAAGCTTTCTTT; size: NA; D: NA; J: TRBJ1-1; V: TRBV7-6
CDR3: CASSLESGVGEQYF; DNA: TGTGCCAGCAGTTTAGAGTCGGGGGTCGGGGAGCAGTACTTC; size: NA; D: NA; J: TRBJ2-7; V: TRBV27
CDR3: CASSIAAGSDEQYF; DNA: TGTGCCAGTAGTATAGCTGCAGGGTCAGACGAGCAGTACTTC; size: NA; D: NA; J: TRBJ2-7; V: TRBV19
CDR3: CASSLAGLAGGHYNEQFF; DNA: TGCGCCAGCAGCTTGGCTGGGCTAGCGGGAGGGCATTACAATGAGCAGTTCTTC; size: NA; D: TRBD2; J: TRBJ2-1; V: TRBV5-1
CDR3: CASSPNGRDGEQYF; DNA: TGTGCCAGCTCACCAAACGGGAGGGACGGCGAGCAGTACTTC; size: NA; D: TRBD2; J: TRBJ2-7; V: TRBV18
CDR3: CASSLGRVDYGYTF; DNA: TGCGCCAGCAGCTTGGGCAGGGTCGACTATGGCTACACCTTC; size: NA; D: NA; J: TRBJ1-2; V: TRBV5-1
CDR3: CSVFTSGTQSYNEQFF; DNA: TGCAGCGTTTTTACTAGCGGGACCCAGTCCTACAATGAGCAGTTCTTC; size: few; D: TRBD2; J: TRBJ2-1; V: TRBV29-1
CDR3: CASSLAGQGAQHF; DNA: TGTGCCAGCAGCTTAGCCGGACAGGGGGCTCAGCATTTT; size: NA; D: TRBD1; J: TRBJ1-5; V: TRBV7-9
CDR3: CASRGLAGATEQFF; DNA: TGTGCCAGTAGGGGACTAGCGGGAGCTACTGAGCAGTTCTTC; size: NA; D: TRBD2; J: TRBJ2-1; V: TRBV19
CDR3: CASSLPGGYEQYF; DNA: TGTGCCAGCAGCTTGCCCGGGGGGTACGAGCAGTACTTC; size: NA; D: TRBD2; J: TRBJ2-7; V: TRBV5-6
CDR3: CASSSTSGRDTGELFF; DNA: TGTGCCAGCAGTTCAACTAGCGGGAGAGACACCGGGGAGCTGTTTTTT; size: NA; D: TRBD2; J: TRBJ2-2; V: TRBV27
CDR3: CSSGKEGRRGIQYF; DNA: TGTTCCAGCGGCAAGGAGGGGAGACGGGGCATTCAGTACTTC; size: NA; D: NA; J: TRBJ2-4; V: TRBV7-9
CDR3: CASSQTSGTSDTQYF; DNA: TGCGCCAGCAGCCAGACTAGCGGGACTTCAGATACGCAGTATTTT; size: NA; D: TRBD2; J: TRBJ2-3; V: TRBV4-1
CDR3: CASSPGYGYTF; DNA: TGTGCCAGCAGCCCGGGGTATGGCTACACCTTC; size: NA; D: NA; J: TRBJ1-2; V: TRBV6-5
CDR3: CASLQDRNTGELFF; DNA: TGTGCCAGCCTCCAGGACAGGAACACCGGGGAGCTGTTTTTT; size: NA; D: NA; J: TRBJ2-2; V: TRBV2
CDR3: CASTITGGPPGYTF; DNA: TGTGCCAGCACCATCACTGGAGGCCCGCCAGGCTACACCTTC; size: NA; D: NA; J: TRBJ1-2; V: TRBV5-6
CDR3: CASRPTGKGYEQYF; DNA: TGTGCCAGCCGCCCTACAGGGAAAGGCTACGAGCAGTACTTC; size: NA; D: NA; J: TRBJ2-7; V: TRBV28
CDR3: CASRSYGGPEAFF; DNA: TGTGCCAGCAGGAGTTACGGTGGGCCTGAAGCTTTCTTT; size: NA; D: NA; J: TRBJ1-1; V: TRBV6-5
CDR3: CASSQEGRTNEKLFF; DNA: TGTGCCAGCAGCCAAGAGGGGAGAACTAATGAAAAACTGTTTTTT; size: few; D: NA; J: TRBJ1-4; V: TRBV4-2
CDR3: CASSPLVRGLDGYTF; DNA: TGCGCCAGCAGCCCCCTGGTCAGGGGGCTCGATGGCTACACCTTC; size: NA; D: TRBD1; J: TRBJ1-2; V: TRBV4-3
CDR3: CASSAPFGRGNGYTF; DNA: TGTGCCAGCAGTGCACCCTTTGGAAGGGGGAATGGCTACACCTTC; size: NA; D: NA; J: TRBJ1-2; V: TRBV6-1